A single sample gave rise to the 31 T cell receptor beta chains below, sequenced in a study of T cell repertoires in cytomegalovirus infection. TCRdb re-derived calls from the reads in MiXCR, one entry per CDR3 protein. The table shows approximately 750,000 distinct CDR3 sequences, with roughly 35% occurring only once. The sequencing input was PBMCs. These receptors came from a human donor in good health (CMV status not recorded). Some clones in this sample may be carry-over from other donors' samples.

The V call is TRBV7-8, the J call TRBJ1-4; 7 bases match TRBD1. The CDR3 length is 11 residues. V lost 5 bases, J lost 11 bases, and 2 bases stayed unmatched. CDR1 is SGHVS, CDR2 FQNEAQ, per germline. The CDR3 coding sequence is TGTGCCAGCAGCACGGGACAGAAACTGTTTTTT. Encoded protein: CASSTGQKLFF.

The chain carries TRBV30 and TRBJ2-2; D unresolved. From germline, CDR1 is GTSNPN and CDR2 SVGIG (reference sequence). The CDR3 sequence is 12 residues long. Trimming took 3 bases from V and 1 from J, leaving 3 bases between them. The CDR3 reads CAWRQNTGELFF. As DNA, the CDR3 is TGTGCCTGGAGGCAGAACACCGGGGAGCTGTTTTTT.

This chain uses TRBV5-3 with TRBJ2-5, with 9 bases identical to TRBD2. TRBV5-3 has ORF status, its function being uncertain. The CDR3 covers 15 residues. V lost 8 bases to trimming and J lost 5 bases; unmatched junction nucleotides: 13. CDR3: CASSGVAGDMETQYF. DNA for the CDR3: TGTGCCAGCAGCGGAGTAGCGGGGGATATGGAGACCCAGTACTTC.

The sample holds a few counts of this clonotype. DNA of the CDR3: TGCAGTGCTAGAGACCCCTTAATGGACTACAATGAGCAGTTCTTC. It codes for CSARDPLMDYNEQFF. The chain carries TRBV20-1 and TRBJ2-1; no clear D gene. The CDR3 extends over 15 amino acids. The V end lost 0 bases, the J end lost 3 bases, and 12 bases lay between the germline ends. Germline V gives CDR1 DFQATT, CDR2 SNEGSKA (reference sequence).

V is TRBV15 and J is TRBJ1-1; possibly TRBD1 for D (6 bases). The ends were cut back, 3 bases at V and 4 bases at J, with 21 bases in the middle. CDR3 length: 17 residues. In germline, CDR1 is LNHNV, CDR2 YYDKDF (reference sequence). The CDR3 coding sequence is TGTGCCACCAGCAGCGCAATAATAGGGGGGGCGAGCACTGAAGCTTTCTTT. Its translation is CATSSAIIGGASTEAFF.

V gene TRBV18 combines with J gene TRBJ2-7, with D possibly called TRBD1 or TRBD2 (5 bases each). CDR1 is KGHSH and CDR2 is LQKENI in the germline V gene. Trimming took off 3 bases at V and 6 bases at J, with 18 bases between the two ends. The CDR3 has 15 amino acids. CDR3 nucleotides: TGTGCCAGCTCACCGATGATGGGGGAAAGCCCCGAGCAGTACTTC. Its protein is CASSPMMGESPEQYF. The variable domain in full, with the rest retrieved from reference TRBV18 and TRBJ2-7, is NAGVMQNPRHLVRRRGQEARLRCSPMKGHSHVYWYRQLPEEGLKFMVYLQKENIIDESGMPKERFSAEFPKEGPSILRIQQVVRGDSAAYFCASSPMMGESPEQYFGPGTRLTVT.

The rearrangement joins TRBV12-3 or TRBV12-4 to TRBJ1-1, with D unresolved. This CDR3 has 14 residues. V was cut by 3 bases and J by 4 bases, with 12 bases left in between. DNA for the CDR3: TGTGCCAGCAGTTTTGTTTGGGGTGGCACTGAAGCTTTCTTT. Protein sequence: CASSFVWGGTEAFF.

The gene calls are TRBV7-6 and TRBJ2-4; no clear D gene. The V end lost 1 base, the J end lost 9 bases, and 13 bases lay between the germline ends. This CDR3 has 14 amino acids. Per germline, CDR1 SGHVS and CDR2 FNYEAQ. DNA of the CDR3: TGTGCCAGCAGCTTAGGTCCAATGGGAAGCATTCAGTACTTC. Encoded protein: CASSLGPMGSIQYF.

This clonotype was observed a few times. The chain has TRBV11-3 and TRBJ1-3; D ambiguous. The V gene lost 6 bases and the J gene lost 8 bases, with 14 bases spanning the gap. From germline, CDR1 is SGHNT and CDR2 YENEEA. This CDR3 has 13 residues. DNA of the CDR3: TGTGCCAGCAGTGACACAACTCGGGACACCATATATTTT. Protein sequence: CASSDTTRDTIYF.

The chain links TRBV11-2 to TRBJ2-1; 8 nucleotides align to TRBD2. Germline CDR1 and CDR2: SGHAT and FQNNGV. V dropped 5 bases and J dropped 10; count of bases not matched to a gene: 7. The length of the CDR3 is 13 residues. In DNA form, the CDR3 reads TGTGCCAGCAGCCCCCGACCGGGGGGGGAGCAGTTCTTC. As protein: CASSPRPGGEQFF.

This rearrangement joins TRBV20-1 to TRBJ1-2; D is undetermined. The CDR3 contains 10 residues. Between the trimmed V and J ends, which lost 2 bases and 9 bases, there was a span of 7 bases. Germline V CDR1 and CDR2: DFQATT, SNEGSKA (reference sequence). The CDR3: CSARQRSYTF. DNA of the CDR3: TGCAGTGCTAGACAACGGAGCTACACCTTC.

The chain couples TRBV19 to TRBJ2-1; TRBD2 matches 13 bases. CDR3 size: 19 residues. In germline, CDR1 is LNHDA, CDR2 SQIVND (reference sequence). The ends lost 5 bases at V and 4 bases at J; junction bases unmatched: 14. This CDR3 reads CASSGRTSGSERGYNEQFF. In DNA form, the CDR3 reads TGTGCCAGTAGTGGAAGGACTAGCGGGAGTGAAAGGGGTTACAATGAGCAGTTCTTC. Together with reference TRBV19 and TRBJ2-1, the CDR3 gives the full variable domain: DGGITQSPKYLFRKEGQNVTLSCEQNLNHDAMYWYRQDPGQGLRLIYYSQIVNDFQKGDIAEGYSVSREKKESFPLTVTSAQKNPTAFYLCASSGRTSGSERGYNEQFFGPGTRLTVL.

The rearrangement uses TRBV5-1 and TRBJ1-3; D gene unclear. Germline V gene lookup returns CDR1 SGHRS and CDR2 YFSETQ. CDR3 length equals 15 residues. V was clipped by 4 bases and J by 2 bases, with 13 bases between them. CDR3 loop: CASSPLGNTGNTIYF. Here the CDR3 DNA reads TGCGCCAGCAGCCCTCTGGGGAATACTGGAAACACCATATATTTT.

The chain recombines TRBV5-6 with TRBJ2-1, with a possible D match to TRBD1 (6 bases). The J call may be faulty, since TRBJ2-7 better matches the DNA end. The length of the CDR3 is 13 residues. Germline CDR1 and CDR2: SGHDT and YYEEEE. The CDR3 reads CASSLRWDNEQYF. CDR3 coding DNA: TGTGCCAGCAGCTTGCGGTGGGACAATGAGCAGTACTTC.

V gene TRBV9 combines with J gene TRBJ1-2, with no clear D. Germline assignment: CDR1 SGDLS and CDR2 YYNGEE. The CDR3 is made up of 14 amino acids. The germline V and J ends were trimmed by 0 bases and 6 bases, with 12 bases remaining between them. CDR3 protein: CASSVDPPFDGYTF. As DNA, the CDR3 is TGTGCCAGCAGCGTAGATCCGCCCTTTGATGGCTACACCTTC. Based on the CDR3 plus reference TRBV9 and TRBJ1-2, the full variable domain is DSGVTQTPKHLITATGQRVTLRCSPRSGDLSVYWYQQSLDQGLQFLIQYYNGEERAKGNILERFSAQQFPDLHSELNLSSLELGDSALYFCASSVDPPFDGYTFGSGTRLTVV.

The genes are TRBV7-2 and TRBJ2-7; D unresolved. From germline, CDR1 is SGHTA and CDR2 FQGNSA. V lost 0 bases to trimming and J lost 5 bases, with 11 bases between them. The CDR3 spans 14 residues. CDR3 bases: TGTGCCAGCAGCTTAGCGATTCTAGTTAACGAGCAGTACTTC. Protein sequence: CASSLAILVNEQYF.

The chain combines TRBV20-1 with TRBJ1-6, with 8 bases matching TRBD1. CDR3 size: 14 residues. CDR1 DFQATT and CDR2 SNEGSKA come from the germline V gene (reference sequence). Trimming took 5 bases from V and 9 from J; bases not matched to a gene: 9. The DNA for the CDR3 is TGCAGTGCTCAGCCCCGACAGGGGACTTCACCCCTCCACTTT. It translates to CSAQPRQGTSPLHF.

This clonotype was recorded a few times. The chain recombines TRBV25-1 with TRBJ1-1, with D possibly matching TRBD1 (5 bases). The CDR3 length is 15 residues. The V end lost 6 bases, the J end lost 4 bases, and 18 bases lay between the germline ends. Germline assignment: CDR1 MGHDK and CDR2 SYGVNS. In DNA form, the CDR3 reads TGTGCCAGCAGCCCCCAGGGAGGCCGTACCACTGAAGCTTTCTTT. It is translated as CASSPQGGRTTEAFF.

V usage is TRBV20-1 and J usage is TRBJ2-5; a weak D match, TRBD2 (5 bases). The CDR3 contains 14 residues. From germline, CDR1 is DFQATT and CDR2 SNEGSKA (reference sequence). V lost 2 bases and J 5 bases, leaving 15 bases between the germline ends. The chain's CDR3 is CSARLAGSAETQYF. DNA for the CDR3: TGCAGTGCTAGACTGGCGGGTTCCGCTGAGACCCAGTACTTC.

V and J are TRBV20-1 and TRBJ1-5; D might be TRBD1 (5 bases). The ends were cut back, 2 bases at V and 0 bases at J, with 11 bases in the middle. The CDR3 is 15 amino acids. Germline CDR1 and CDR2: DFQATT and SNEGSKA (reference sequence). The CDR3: CSARSGANSNQPQHF. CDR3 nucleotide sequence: TGCAGTGCTAGATCCGGGGCGAATAGCAATCAGCCCCAGCATTTT.

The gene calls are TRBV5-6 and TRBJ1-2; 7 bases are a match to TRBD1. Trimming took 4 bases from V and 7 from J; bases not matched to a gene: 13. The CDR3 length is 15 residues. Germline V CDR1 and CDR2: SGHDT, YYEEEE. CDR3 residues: CASSVGRQGFGGYTF. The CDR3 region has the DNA TGTGCCAGCAGCGTCGGTAGACAGGGATTCGGTGGCTACACCTTC.

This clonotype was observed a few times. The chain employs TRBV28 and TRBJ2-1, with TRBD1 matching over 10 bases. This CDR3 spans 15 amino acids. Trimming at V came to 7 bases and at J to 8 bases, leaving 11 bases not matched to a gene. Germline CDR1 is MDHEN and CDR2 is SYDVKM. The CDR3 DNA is TGTGCCAGCATCCCCTCCGGGACAGGGGTTTATGAGCAGTTCTTC. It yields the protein CASIPSGTGVYEQFF.

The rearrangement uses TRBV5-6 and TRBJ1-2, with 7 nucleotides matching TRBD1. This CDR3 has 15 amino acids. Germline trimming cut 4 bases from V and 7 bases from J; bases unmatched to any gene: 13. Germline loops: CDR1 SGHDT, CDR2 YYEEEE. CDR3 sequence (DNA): TGTGCCAGCAGCCCACGGGACAGCCCATGGGTTGGCTACACCTTC. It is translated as CASSPRDSPWVGYTF.

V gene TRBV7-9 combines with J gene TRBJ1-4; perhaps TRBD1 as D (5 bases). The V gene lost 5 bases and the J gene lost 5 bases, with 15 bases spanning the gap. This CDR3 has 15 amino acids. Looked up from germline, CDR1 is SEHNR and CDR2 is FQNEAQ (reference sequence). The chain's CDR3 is CASSLGGAQNEKLFF. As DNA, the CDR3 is TGTGCCAGCAGCCTTGGCGGGGCGCAGAATGAAAAACTGTTTTTT.

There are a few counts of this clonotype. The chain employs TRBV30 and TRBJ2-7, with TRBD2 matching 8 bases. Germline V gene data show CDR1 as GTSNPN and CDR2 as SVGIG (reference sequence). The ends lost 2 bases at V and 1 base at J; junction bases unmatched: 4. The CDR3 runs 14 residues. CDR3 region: CAWSSGGLSYEQYF. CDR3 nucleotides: TGTGCCTGGAGTTCGGGGGGGTTGTCCTACGAGCAGTACTTC.

The CDR3 sequence is CASSLGRGGAQSSGANVLTF. The CDR3 nucleotides are TGTGCCAGCAGCTTAGGACGGGGGGGGGCCCAGAGCTCTGGGGCCAACGTCCTGACTTTC. V is TRBV7-8 and J is TRBJ2-6; 8 nucleotides line up with TRBD2. The germline CDR1 and CDR2 sequences are SGHVS and FQNEAQ. The J segment lost 0 bases and the V segment lost 1 base, leaving 11 bases of the junction unmatched. The CDR3 sequence is 20 residues long.

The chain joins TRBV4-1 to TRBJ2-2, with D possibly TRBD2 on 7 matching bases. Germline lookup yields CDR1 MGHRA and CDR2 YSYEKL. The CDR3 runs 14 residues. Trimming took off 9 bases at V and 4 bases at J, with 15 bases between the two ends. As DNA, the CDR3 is TGCGCCAGTAGGGGGGGGCCGCTCACCGGGGAGCTGTTTTTT. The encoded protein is CASRGGPLTGELFF.

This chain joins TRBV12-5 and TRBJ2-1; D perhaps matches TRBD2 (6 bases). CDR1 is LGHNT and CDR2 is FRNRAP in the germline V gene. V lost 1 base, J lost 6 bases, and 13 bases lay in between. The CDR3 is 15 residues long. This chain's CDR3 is CASGLGTSNSNEQFF. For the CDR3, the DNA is TGTGCTAGTGGTTTGGGAACTAGCAATTCCAATGAGCAGTTCTTC.

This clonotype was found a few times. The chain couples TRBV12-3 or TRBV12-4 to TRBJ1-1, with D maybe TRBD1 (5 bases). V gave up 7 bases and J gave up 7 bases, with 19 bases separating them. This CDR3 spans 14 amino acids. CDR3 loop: CASNLFSRGLEAFF. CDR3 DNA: TGTGCCAGCAACCTTTTTTCGAGGGGACTTGAAGCTTTCTTT.

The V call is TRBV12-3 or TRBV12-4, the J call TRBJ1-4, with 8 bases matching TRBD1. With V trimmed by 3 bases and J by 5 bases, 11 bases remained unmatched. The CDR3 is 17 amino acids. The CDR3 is CASSLDLRGRKNEKLFF. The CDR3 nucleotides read TGTGCCAGCAGTTTGGACCTCAGGGGGCGGAAAAATGAAAAACTGTTTTTT.

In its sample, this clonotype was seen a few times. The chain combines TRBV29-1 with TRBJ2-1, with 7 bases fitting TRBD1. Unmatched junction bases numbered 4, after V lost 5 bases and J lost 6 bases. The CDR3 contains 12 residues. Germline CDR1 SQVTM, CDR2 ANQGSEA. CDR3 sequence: CSVWDRSNEQFF. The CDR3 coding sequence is TGCAGCGTTTGGGACAGATCCAATGAGCAGTTCTTC.